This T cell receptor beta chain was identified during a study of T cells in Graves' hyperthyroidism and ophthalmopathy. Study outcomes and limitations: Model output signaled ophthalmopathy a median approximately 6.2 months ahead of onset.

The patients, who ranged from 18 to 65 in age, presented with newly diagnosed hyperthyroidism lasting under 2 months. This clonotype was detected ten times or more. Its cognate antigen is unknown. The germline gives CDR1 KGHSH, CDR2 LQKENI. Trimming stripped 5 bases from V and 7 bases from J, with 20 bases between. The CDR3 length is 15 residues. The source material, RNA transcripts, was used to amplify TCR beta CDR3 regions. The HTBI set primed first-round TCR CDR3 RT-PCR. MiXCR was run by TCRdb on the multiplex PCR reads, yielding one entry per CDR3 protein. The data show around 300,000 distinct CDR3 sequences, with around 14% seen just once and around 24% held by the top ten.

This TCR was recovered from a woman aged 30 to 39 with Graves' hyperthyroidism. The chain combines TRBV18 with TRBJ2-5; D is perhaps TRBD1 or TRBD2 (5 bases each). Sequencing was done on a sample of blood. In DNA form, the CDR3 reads TGTGCCAGCTCAGGAGGCAGTACCGGGGACGGGACCCAGTACTTC. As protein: CASSGGSTGDGTQYF.